What follows is one T cell receptor beta chain and its context. CDR3 length: 12 amino acids. V was cut by 5 bases and J by 4 bases, with 7 bases left in between. This specimen belongs to a study of T-cell memory formation after mild COVID-19. Constant-segment primers and 5'RACE yielded cDNA libraries for TCR alpha and TCR beta, each carrying sample barcodes and UMIs. One entry per CDR3 protein results from TCRdb running MiXCR on the 5' RACE reads. Here the sample spans approximately 560,000 distinct CDR3 sequences, 17% being singletons. This sequence originates from an adult woman who had mild COVID-19 (a few samples of this study predate the infection). Cell type and time point are not known. Input material: PBMCs or a T cell subset sorted from them (not recorded which). The gene calls are TRBV12-3 or TRBV12-4 and TRBJ2-3, with unresolved D. The CDR3: CASSPLSDTQYF. CDR3 sequence (DNA): TGTGCCAGCAGTCCACTATCAGATACGCAGTATTTT.